This TCR beta chain stems from a study of T cell responses to AZD1222 COVID-19 vaccine. Study-wide points: Most donors were white British, females outnumbered males, and clonal diversity was possibly underestimated. Targets within unmutated variant regions were reportedly found for nearly half of spike-specific TCRs. After the peak T cell response, and only then, were repertoires sampled. Regions 160-218 and 743-854 dominated among vaccine-associated CD4 TCRs spanning spike.

Using immunoSEQ multiplex PCR, the repertoire was profiled, and TCRdb retains in-frame clones only, with some absent. The sample yields fewer than 130,000 clones, nearly 90% seen once. About this clone itself: Its antigen is unknown.

The CDR3 covers 13 residues. Trimming took 6 bases from V and 4 from J, leaving 9 bases between them. In germline, CDR1 is MDHEN, CDR2 SYDVKM. This clonotype originated in an adult in good health. This specimen consisted of peripheral blood, obtained on day 0 of AZD1222 vaccination. This sequence joins TRBV28 and TRBJ2-2; D not certain. For the CDR3, the DNA is TGTGCCAGCAGGGTGCGAAGCACCGGGGAGCTGTTTTTT. Its protein is CASRVRSTGELFF.